Following are 25 T cell receptor beta chains from one sample sequenced in a study of T cell responses to AZD1222 COVID-19 vaccine. TCRdb's copy holds only in-frame clones and misses some; the assay was immunoSEQ multiplex PCR. The sample records some 100,000 clones, roughly 89% being singletons. The sample here was peripheral blood, taken 28 days after the second AZD1222 dose. The receptors originated from an adult who received the AZD1222 COVID-19 vaccine.

J is TRBJ1-2 and V is TRBV28; TRBD1 might be the D (5 bases). Trimming removed 6 bases from V and 4 bases from J, with 9 bases in between. This CDR3 contains 12 residues. CDR1 MDHEN and CDR2 SYDVKM come from the germline V gene. CDR3 in amino acids: CASSIDSYGYTF. In DNA form, the CDR3 reads TGTGCCAGCAGCATTGACAGCTATGGCTACACCTTC.

The chain recombines TRBV6-2 or TRBV6-3 with TRBJ1-1; D is undetermined. The CDR3 is 13 residues long. Germline V gene data show CDR1 as MNHEY and CDR2 as SVGEGT. Trimming took off 5 bases at V and 4 bases at J, with 11 bases between the two ends. The CDR3 loop reads CASSHRVGTEAFF. CDR3 coding DNA: TGTGCCAGCAGTCACCGGGTTGGCACTGAAGCTTTCTTT.

The chain combines TRBV27 with TRBJ2-3; 7 nucleotides agree with TRBD2. The J segment lost 8 bases and the V segment lost 6 bases, leaving 11 bases of the junction unmatched. Germline V CDR1 and CDR2: MNHEY, SMNVEV (reference sequence). The CDR3 is made up of 14 amino acids. The chain's CDR3 is CASSTGLMRGTQYF. DNA for the CDR3: TGTGCCAGCAGCACGGGACTAATGAGGGGTACGCAGTATTTT.

The chain joins TRBV6-5 to TRBJ1-1; 7 bases line up with TRBD1. The CDR3 sequence is 15 residues long. CDR1 MNHEY and CDR2 SVGAGI come from the germline V gene. With V trimmed by 6 bases and J by 7 bases, 14 bases remained unmatched. CDR3 DNA: TGTGCCAGCAGACGAGGCGGGACAGCTCCCTTTGAAGCTTTCTTT. It specifies CASRRGGTAPFEAFF.

The chain couples TRBV6-4 to TRBJ2-3; the D gene is possibly TRBD2 (5 bases). This CDR3 region has 14 residues. Trimming removed 0 bases at V and 5 bases at J, with 9 bases between. Germline V gene lookup returns CDR1 MRHNA and CDR2 SNTAGT. The CDR3 DNA follows: TGTGCCAGCAGTGACTCGTCAGCGGTAGATACGCAGTATTTT. Encoded protein: CASSDSSAVDTQYF.

As DNA, the CDR3 is TGTGCCAGCTCCTACCCCAGGGGGGGCCTCTCCTACGAGCAGTACTTC. It is translated as CASSYPRGGLSYEQYF. This chain uses TRBV2 with TRBJ2-7; D possibly matches TRBD1 or TRBD2 (7 bases each). The CDR3 has 16 amino acids. Germline V gene lookup returns CDR1 SNHLY and CDR2 FYNNEI. The V and J ends lost 8 bases and 0 bases respectively, with 20 bases between them.

V is TRBV11-2 and J is TRBJ2-7; 9 bases match TRBD1. V shed 5 bases, J shed 5 bases, and the junction held 7 bases outside the gene matches. CDR1 and CDR2 from the germline V gene are SGHAT and FQNNGV. The CDR3 extends over 14 amino acids. The CDR3 sequence: CASSTYRGRDEQYF. For the CDR3, the DNA is TGTGCCAGCAGCACCTACAGGGGGCGCGACGAGCAGTACTTC. Full variable domain (missing parts from reference TRBV11-2 and TRBJ2-7): EAGVAQSPRYKIIEKRQSVAFWCNPISGHATLYWYQQILGQGPKLLIQFQNNGVVDDSQLPKDRFSAERLKGVDSTLKIQPAKLEDSAVYLCASSTYRGRDEQYFGPGTRLTVT.

The rearrangement uses TRBV7-9 and TRBJ1-3, with a tentative D call TRBD1 (5 bases). This CDR3 contains 15 residues. Per the germline V gene, CDR1 is SEHNR and CDR2 is FQNEAQ (reference sequence). V was trimmed by 0 bases and J by 2 bases, leaving 8 bases between them. DNA of the CDR3: TGTGCCAGCAGCTTAGCGCGGGGGGCTGGAAACACCATATATTTT. This codes for CASSLARGAGNTIYF. The whole variable domain, remainder taken from reference TRBV7-9 and TRBJ1-3, is DTGVSQNPRHKITKRGQNVTFRCDPISEHNRLYWYRQTLGQGPEFLTYFQNEAQLEKSRLLSDRFSAERPKGSFSTLEIQRTEQGDSAMYLCASSLARGAGNTIYFGEGSWLTVV.

This sequence joins TRBV6-5 and TRBJ2-7; 9 nucleotides agree with TRBD1. The germline V gene has CDR1 MNHEY and CDR2 SVGAGI. The V segment lost 10 bases and the J segment 1 base; nucleotides outside the gene matches: 8. This CDR3 spans 14 amino acids. The CDR3 sequence is CAISETGGSYEQYF. CDR3 coding DNA: TGTGCCATCTCGGAGACAGGGGGATCCTACGAGCAGTACTTC.

The chain uses TRBV11-2 and TRBJ1-2, with D perhaps TRBD1 (6 bases). V lost 5 bases and J lost 4, with 14 bases in between. The CDR3 covers 14 residues. The germline CDR1 and CDR2 sequences are SGHAT and FQNNGV. The CDR3 DNA reads TGTGCCAGCAGCCACCGACAGGAAGGCTATGGCTACACCTTC. It translates to CASSHRQEGYGYTF.

The chain is built from TRBV21-1 and TRBJ1-5; TRBD1, the D gene given by the table, was not confirmed from the DNA. TRBV21-1 is listed as a pseudogene. The CDR3 loop spans 16 amino acids. The chain's CDR3 is CASPGQGVYSNQPQHF. The CDR3 nucleotides read TGTGCCAGTCCGGGACAGGGGGTCTATAGCAATCAGCCCCAGCATTTT.

This chain links TRBV19 with TRBJ1-3; 7 nucleotides agree with TRBD1. The V gene end was trimmed by 7 bases and the J gene end by 0 bases; junction bases not matched to a gene: 6. From germline, CDR1 is LNHDA and CDR2 SQIVND (reference sequence). The CDR3 consists of 15 residues. The CDR3 nucleotides read TGTGCCAGTAAGACAGGGCCCCTCTCTGGAAACACCATATATTTT. This sequence encodes CASKTGPLSGNTIYF.

The CDR3, as DNA: TGCGCCAGCAGCGAGGGGACAAGGCGCACAGATACGCAGTATTTT. Translation: CASSEGTRRTDTQYF. The genes are TRBV10-1 and TRBJ2-3, with a weak D call TRBD1 (6 bases). Deletions cut 6 bases from V and 1 base from J, with 14 bases between. The CDR3 runs 15 residues. Germline assignment: CDR1 WNHNN and CDR2 SYGVQD (reference sequence).

The rearrangement links TRBV5-4 to TRBJ1-1; TRBD1 might be the D (5 bases). CDR3 size: 12 residues. V was pared by 3 bases and J by 6 bases, with 9 bases between. CDR1 and CDR2 (germline): SGHNT, YYREEE (reference sequence). The CDR3: CASSSQEAEAFF. The CDR3 region has the DNA TGTGCCAGCAGCTCACAGGAAGCTGAAGCTTTCTTT.

This clone was counted only a few times. This rearrangement joins TRBV5-4 to TRBJ2-7; 9 bases agree with TRBD1. CDR3 length: 15 amino acids. Germline V gene lookup returns CDR1 SGHNT and CDR2 YYREEE (reference sequence). The J segment lost 0 bases and the V segment lost 4 bases, leaving 5 bases of the junction unmatched. The CDR3 reads CASSAGTGTSYEQYF. CDR3 nucleotides: TGTGCCAGCAGCGCGGGGACAGGGACCTCCTACGAGCAGTACTTC.

This clone was seen only a few times. The J gene is TRBJ1-5, the V gene TRBV3-1 (or the pseudogene TRBV3-2); no clear D gene. V was clipped by 1 base and J by 9 bases, with 10 bases between them. CDR1 is LGHDT, CDR2 YNNKEL, per germline (reference sequence). The length of the CDR3 is 13 residues. CDR3 DNA: TGTGCCAGCAGCCAAGGCCGGGAAGGGCCCCAGCATTTT. Translation: CASSQGREGPQHF.

The chain combines TRBV28 with TRBJ1-5; TRBD1 might be the D (6 bases). The germline V and J ends were trimmed by 3 bases and 6 bases, with 9 bases remaining between them. CDR3 length: 13 residues. The germline V gene has CDR1 MDHEN and CDR2 SYDVKM. DNA for the CDR3: TGTGCCAGCAGTTTCAGGGGCGGTCAGCCCCAGCATTTT. Its translation: CASSFRGGQPQHF.

V gene TRBV28 combines with J gene TRBJ2-7; 11 bases align to TRBD2. The CDR3 is 14 residues long. Germline assignment: CDR1 MDHEN and CDR2 SYDVKM. V gave up 6 bases and J gave up 1 base; unmatched junction bases: 2. CDR3 protein: CASSGTSGSYEQYF. CDR3 nucleotides: TGTGCCAGCAGCGGGACTAGCGGTTCCTACGAGCAGTACTTC.

The V and J genes are TRBV9 and TRBJ2-7; 7 bases fit TRBD2. Germline values: CDR1 SGDLS, CDR2 YYNGEE. This CDR3 spans 16 amino acids. With V trimmed by 4 bases and J by 2 bases, 12 bases remained unmatched. This chain's CDR3 is CASSKGPREAAYEQYF. The DNA for the CDR3 is TGTGCCAGCAGCAAAGGGCCCCGGGAGGCCGCCTACGAGCAGTACTTC.

The chain is built from TRBV6-2 or TRBV6-3 and TRBJ1-5; 9 bases align to TRBD1. CDR1 MNHEY and CDR2 SVGEGT come from the germline V gene. The V segment lost 5 bases and the J segment 5 bases; nucleotides outside the gene matches: 7. This CDR3 has 15 residues. CDR3 in DNA: TGTGCCAGCAGTCCCGGGACAGGGAGGGATCAGCCCCAGCATTTT. Protein: CASSPGTGRDQPQHF.

The V gene is TRBV7-9, the J gene TRBJ2-3; 12 bases map to TRBD2. The CDR3 length is 18 residues. Germline assignment: CDR1 SEHNR and CDR2 FQNEAQ (reference sequence). The J segment lost 0 bases and the V segment lost 7 bases, leaving 11 bases of the junction unmatched. The CDR3 sequence: CASTSLAGGLLSTDTQYF. DNA of the CDR3: TGTGCCAGCACCTCACTAGCGGGGGGCCTTCTTAGCACAGATACGCAGTATTTT.

V usage is TRBV5-6 and J usage is TRBJ2-7; D may match TRBD1 or TRBD2 (5 bases each). The V and J ends lost 0 bases and 2 bases respectively, with 9 bases between them. The CDR3 length is 14 residues. The germline V gene encodes CDR1 SGHDT and CDR2 YYEEEE. CDR3 coding DNA: TGTGCCAGCAGCTTGGGTGGGGGTCCCTACGAGCAGTACTTC. Translation gives CASSLGGGPYEQYF.

The chain couples TRBV19 to TRBJ2-5; D possibly corresponds to TRBD1 (5 bases). The ends were cut back, 5 bases at V and 5 bases at J, with 9 bases in the middle. The CDR3 is 12 amino acids. Germline assignment: CDR1 LNHDA and CDR2 SQIVND (reference sequence). The CDR3 DNA is TGTGCCAGTAGTGTCAGGGATGAGACCCAGTACTTC. Translating gives CASSVRDETQYF.

The rearrangement links TRBV2 to TRBJ1-1, with 7 bases fitting TRBD1. The CDR3 contains 16 residues. The V gene end was trimmed by 5 bases and the J gene end by 5 bases; junction bases not matched to a gene: 14. The germline CDR1 and CDR2 sequences are SNHLY and FYNNEI. For the CDR3, the DNA is TGTGCCAGCAGTAGCGCACAGGGGTTAGGGGGGACTGAAGCTTTCTTT. Residues: CASSSAQGLGGTEAFF.

The CDR3 spells CASSLGFGQPQHF. CDR3 DNA: TGTGCCAGCAGCTTGGGTTTTGGGCAGCCCCAGCATTTT. The rearrangement joins TRBV11-1 to TRBJ1-5; D gene ambiguous. Trimming shortened V by 3 bases and J by 7 bases, and 10 bases separated the two germline ends. Germline V gene data show CDR1 as SGHAT and CDR2 as FQDESV (reference sequence). The CDR3 loop spans 13 amino acids.